The text below deals with one TCR beta chain. Antigen: not known. Central memory, naive, regulatory and stem cell-like memory CD4+ cells were sorted by CD45RO/CCR7/CD25/CD127/CD95/CD27. Trimming removed 8 bases from V and 3 bases from J; junction bases left unmatched: 6. Looked up from germline, CDR1 is SQVTM and CDR2 is ANQGSEA. This CDR3 spans 13 amino acids. Expressed TCRB transcripts got sequenced, as all isolated RNA was reverse transcribed. Using immunoSEQ multiplex PCR, the repertoire was profiled, and TCRdb retains in-frame clones only, with some absent. This table has 250,000 to 350,000 clones, 13% to 15% appearing once. The entry originates in a study of beta chain features in type 1 diabetes. The overall study: Comparable age, gender and cell yields were observed in patients relative to healthy donors.

Study-wide results and caveats: For type 1 diabetes patients, VDJ junctions showed fewer insertions and more deletions. Type 1 diabetes patients had TCRB CDR3s that were shorter (moderately but significantly so) in all four CD4+ subsets. Sequencing of cDNA might inflate the share of cells that strongly express TCR.

The source of this sequence is a man aged 25-40 years with type 1 diabetes. The chain joins TRBV29-1 to TRBJ2-3, with 9 bases matching TRBD1. Input material: naive CD4+ T cells from blood. CDR3 nucleotide sequence: TGCAGCTCGGGACAGGGCCCGACAGATACGCAGTATTTT. Translating gives CSSGQGPTDTQYF.